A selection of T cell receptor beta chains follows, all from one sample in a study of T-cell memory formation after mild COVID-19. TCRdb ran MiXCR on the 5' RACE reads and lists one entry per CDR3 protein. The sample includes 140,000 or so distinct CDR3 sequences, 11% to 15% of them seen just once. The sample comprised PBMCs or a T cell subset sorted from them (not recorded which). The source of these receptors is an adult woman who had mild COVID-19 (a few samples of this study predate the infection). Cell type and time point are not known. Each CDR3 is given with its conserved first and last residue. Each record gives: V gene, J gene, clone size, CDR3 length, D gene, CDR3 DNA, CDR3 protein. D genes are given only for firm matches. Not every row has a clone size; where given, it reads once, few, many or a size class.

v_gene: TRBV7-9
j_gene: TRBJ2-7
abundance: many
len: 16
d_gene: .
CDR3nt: TGTGCCAGCAGCTTAGCTGGGCAGGTGAGCTCCTACGAGCAGTACTTC
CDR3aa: CASSLAGQVSSYEQYF

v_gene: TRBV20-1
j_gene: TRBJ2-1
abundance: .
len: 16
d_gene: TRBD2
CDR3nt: TGCAGTGCTAGCCTAGCGGGAGGGCGGTCCTACAATGAGCAGTTCTTC
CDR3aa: CSASLAGGRSYNEQFF

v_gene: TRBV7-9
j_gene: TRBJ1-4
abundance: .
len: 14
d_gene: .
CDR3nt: TGTGCCAGCAGCGCGGGGGTGAGGGATGAAAAACTGTTTTTT
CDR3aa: CASSAGVRDEKLFF

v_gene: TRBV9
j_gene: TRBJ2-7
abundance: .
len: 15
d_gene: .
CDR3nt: TGTGCCAGCAGCGTAGGGGAAGCGGGTGGCTACGAGCAGTACTTC
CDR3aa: CASSVGEAGGYEQYF

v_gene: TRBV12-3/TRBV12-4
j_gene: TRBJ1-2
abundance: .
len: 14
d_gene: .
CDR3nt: TGTGCCAGCAGCCCTTACAGAGCTAACTATGGCTACACCTTC
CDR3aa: CASSPYRANYGYTF

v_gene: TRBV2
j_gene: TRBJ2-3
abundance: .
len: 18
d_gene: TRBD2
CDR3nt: TGTGCCAGCAGGGGACCTTTGGGAGTAGCGGGACTTACAGATACGCAGTATTTT
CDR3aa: CASRGPLGVAGLTDTQYF

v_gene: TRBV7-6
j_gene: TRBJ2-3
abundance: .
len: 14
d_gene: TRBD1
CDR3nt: TGTGCCAGCAGCCAGGACAGGGGCACAGATACGCAGTATTTT
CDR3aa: CASSQDRGTDTQYF

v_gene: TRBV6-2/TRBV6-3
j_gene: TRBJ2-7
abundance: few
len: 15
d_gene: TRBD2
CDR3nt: TGTGCCAGCAGTTACGATAGCGGGGGATCCTACGAGCAGTACTTC
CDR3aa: CASSYDSGGSYEQYF

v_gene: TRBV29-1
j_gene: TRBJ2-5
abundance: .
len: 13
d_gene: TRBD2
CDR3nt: TGCAGCGTTGGGCCCAGCGGGAAAGAGACCCAGTACTTC
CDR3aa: CSVGPSGKETQYF

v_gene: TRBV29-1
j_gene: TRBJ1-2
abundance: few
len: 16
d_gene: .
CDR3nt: TGCAGCGTTGAAGATCCAACGACAGGAGGGTCGGGTGGCTACACCTTC
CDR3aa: CSVEDPTTGGSGGYTF

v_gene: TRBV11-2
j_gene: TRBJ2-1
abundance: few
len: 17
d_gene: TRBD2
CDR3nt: TGTGCCAGCAGCTTCATACCACTAGCGGGAGGTAACAATGAGCAGTTCTTC
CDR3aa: CASSFIPLAGGNNEQFF

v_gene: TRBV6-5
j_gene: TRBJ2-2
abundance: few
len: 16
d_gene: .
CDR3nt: TGTGCCAGCAGTTACTCGACGAGGGAGAACACCGGGGAGCTGTTTTTT
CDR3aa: CASSYSTRENTGELFF

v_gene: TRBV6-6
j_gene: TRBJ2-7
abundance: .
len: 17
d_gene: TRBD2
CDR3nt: TGTGCCAGCAGTTCGGAGCAGGGACTAGCGGGGGGCTACGAGCAGTACTTC
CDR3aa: CASSSEQGLAGGYEQYF

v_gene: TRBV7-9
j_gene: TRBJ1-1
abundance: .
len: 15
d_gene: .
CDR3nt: TGTGCCAGCAGCTCCACCGCAGGGGATCCCACTGAAGCTTTCTTT
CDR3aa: CASSSTAGDPTEAFF

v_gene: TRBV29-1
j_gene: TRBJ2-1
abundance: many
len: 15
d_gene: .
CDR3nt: TGCAGCGTCCCGACTACCGGGGAGGACTATAATGAGCAGTTCTTC
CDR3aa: CSVPTTGEDYNEQFF

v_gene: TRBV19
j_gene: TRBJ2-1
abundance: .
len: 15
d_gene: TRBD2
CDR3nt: TGTGCCAGTAGTATTTCGACTAGCGGTTACAATGAGCAGTTCTTC
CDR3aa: CASSISTSGYNEQFF

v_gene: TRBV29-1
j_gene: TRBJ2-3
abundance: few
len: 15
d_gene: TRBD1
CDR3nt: TGCAGCGTGGTCCCGTGGGACAGTAACACAGATACGCAGTATTTT
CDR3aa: CSVVPWDSNTDTQYF

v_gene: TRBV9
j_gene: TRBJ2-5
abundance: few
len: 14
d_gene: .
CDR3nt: TGTGCCAGCAGCGACGGACAGCCATGGGAGACCCAGTACTTC
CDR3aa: CASSDGQPWETQYF

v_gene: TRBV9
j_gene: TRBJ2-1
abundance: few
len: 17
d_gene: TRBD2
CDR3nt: TGTGCCAGCAGCTCCCACAGGGGGACTAGCGCACACAATGAGCAGTTCTTC
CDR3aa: CASSSHRGTSAHNEQFF

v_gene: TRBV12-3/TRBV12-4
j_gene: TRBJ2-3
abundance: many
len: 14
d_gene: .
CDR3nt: TGTGCCAGCAGTTTAGGGGCCTCTGGCGATACGCAGTATTTT
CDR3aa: CASSLGASGDTQYF

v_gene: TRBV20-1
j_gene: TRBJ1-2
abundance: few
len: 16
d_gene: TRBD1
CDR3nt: TGCAGTGCATACGGGACAGTGGGGTCTCTTCTAGATGGCTACACCTTC
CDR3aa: CSAYGTVGSLLDGYTF

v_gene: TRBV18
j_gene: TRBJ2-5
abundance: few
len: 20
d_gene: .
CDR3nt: TGTGCCAGCTCACCACCGTCTCTAGCGACCTATCAAATAGGGGAAGAGACCCAGTACTTC
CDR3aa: CASSPPSLATYQIGEETQYF

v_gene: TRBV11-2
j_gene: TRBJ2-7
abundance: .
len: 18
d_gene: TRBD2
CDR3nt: TGTGCCAGCAGCTCCCTGGGACTAGCGGGGGGAATCCACCACGAGCAGTACTTC
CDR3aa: CASSSLGLAGGIHHEQYF

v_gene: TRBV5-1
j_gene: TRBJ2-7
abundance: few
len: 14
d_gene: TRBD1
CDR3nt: TGCGCCAGCAGCTACCGACAGGGGCCCTACGAGCAGTACTTC
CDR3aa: CASSYRQGPYEQYF

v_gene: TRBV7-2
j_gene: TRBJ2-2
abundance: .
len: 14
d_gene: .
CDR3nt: TGTGCCAGCAGTAAGGACCTGAACACCGGGGAGCTGTTTTTT
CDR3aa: CASSKDLNTGELFF

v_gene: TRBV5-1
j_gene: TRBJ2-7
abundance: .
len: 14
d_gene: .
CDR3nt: TGCGCCAGCAGCTTGGAAGACACCCCCTACGAGCAGTACTTC
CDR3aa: CASSLEDTPYEQYF

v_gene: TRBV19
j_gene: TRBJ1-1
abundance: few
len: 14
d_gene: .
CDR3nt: TGTGCCAGTCTCCAGGACGGGGAGAACGCTGAAGCTTTCTTT
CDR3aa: CASLQDGENAEAFF

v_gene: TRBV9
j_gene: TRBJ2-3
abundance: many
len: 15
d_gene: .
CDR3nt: TGTGCCAGCAGCGTATGGGACGGCGACACAGATACGCAGTATTTT
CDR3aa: CASSVWDGDTDTQYF

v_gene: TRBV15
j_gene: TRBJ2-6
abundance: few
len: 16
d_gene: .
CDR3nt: TGTGCCACCAGCAGGTACACGAGCTCTGGGGCCAACGTCCTGACTTTC
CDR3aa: CATSRYTSSGANVLTF

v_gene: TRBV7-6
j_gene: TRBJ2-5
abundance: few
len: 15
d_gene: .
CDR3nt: TGTGCCAGCAGCTCGTATCTAAGGGCTGTCGAGACCCAGTACTTC
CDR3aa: CASSSYLRAVETQYF

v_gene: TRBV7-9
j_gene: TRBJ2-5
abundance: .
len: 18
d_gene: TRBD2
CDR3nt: TGTGCCAGCAGCCGTACATGGGAGATACTAGCGGGAGGGGAGACCCAGTACTTC
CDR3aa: CASSRTWEILAGGETQYF

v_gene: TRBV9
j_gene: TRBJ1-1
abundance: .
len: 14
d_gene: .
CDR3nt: TGTGCCAGCAGCGCGCGGCAGCTGAACACTGAAGCTTTCTTT
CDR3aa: CASSARQLNTEAFF

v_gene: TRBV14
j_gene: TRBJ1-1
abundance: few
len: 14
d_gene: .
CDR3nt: TGTGCCAGCAGCCAACTAGGGGTGAACACTGAAGCTTTCTTT
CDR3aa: CASSQLGVNTEAFF

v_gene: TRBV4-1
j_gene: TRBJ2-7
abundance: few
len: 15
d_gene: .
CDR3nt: TGCGCCAGCAGCCGCAGGGACGGAAGCTCCTACGAGCAGTACTTC
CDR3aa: CASSRRDGSSYEQYF

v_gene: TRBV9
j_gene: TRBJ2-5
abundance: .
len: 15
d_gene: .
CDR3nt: TGTGCCAGCACTCGAGCGGACTCGATACAAGAGACCCAGTACTTC
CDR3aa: CASTRADSIQETQYF

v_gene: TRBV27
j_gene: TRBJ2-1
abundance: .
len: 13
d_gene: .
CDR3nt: TGTGCCAGCAGTTTTATGGCCGACGGGGAGCAGTTCTTC
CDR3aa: CASSFMADGEQFF

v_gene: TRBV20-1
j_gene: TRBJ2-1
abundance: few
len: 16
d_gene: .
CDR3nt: TGCAGTGCTAGAGATTGGGGGAAAGGTCCCTACAATGAGCAGTTCTTC
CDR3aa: CSARDWGKGPYNEQFF

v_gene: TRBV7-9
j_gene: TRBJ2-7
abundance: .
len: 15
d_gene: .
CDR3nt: TGTGCCAGCAGCCACCTTGAGGGGATGGTCCACGAGCAGTACTTC
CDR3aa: CASSHLEGMVHEQYF

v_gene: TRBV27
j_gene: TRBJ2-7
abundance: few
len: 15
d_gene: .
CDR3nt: TGTGCCAGCAGTATCGGACAGGAGGGCTCCTACGAGCAGTACTTC
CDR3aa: CASSIGQEGSYEQYF

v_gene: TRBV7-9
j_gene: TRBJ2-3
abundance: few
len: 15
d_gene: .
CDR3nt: TGTGCCAGCAGCGTCGGGACTTCAAGCACAGATACGCAGTATTTT
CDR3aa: CASSVGTSSTDTQYF

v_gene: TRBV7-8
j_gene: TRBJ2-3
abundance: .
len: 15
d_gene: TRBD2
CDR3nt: TGTGCCAGCATGGCGGGAGGGGGCCGTAAGGATACGCAGTATTTT
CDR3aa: CASMAGGGRKDTQYF